This T cell receptor (beta chain) was recorded in a study of T cell changes during pregnancy in multiple sclerosis. Some clones are missing from TCRdb's copy, which holds only in-frame ones; the method was immunoSEQ multiplex PCR. The table has about 89,000 clones, about 94% seen once; the top ten hold around 0.84%. J was trimmed by 8 bases and V by 5 bases; bases with no gene match: 8. Looked up from germline, CDR1 is SGHAT and CDR2 is FQDESV (reference sequence). The CDR3 runs to 16 residues. The specimen comprised peripheral blood, sampled in the third trimester of pregnancy. The V gene is TRBV11-1, the J gene TRBJ2-1, with 14 bases matching TRBD2. This receptor was taken from a female donor with multiple sclerosis, enrolled in a pregnancy study. CDR3 residues: CASSPGLAGVWDEQFF. Here the CDR3 DNA reads TGTGCCAGCAGCCCGGGACTAGCGGGAGTTTGGGATGAGCAGTTCTTC.